Listed below are T cell receptor beta chains from one sample, sequenced in a study of CD8 T cells in Susac syndrome. TCRdb analysed the immunoSEQ multiplex PCR reads with MiXCR anew, one entry per CDR3 protein. The data contain around 81,000 distinct CDR3 sequences, approximately 95% of them singletons. The specimen was CD8+ T cells from PBMCs. Receptors originate from a human donor with Susac syndrome. CDR3s include the opening cysteine and the closing phenylalanine or tryptophan. The order of the fields is CDR3 protein, V gene, J gene.

cdr3_aa: CASSSGQGDGANVLTF
v_call: TRBV12-3/TRBV12-4
j_call: TRBJ2-6

cdr3_aa: CASSFSTSSNQPQHF
v_call: TRBV27
j_call: TRBJ1-5

cdr3_aa: CAWSLGTEQETQYF
v_call: TRBV30
j_call: TRBJ2-5

cdr3_aa: CASTPIGAGETQYF
v_call: TRBV9
j_call: TRBJ2-5

cdr3_aa: CASRSRAGSMNTEAFF
v_call: TRBV2
j_call: TRBJ1-1

cdr3_aa: CASSIGQGASDTQYF
v_call: TRBV6-1
j_call: TRBJ2-3

cdr3_aa: CATSEAEFQPQHF
v_call: TRBV24-1
j_call: TRBJ1-5

cdr3_aa: CASSMGRVTYEQYF
v_call: TRBV19
j_call: TRBJ2-7

cdr3_aa: CTISGSSVNEQYF
v_call: TRBV30
j_call: TRBJ2-7

cdr3_aa: CASSPGTGLETQYF
v_call: TRBV18
j_call: TRBJ2-5

cdr3_aa: CATSDLNARAAGFNEQFF
v_call: TRBV24-1
j_call: TRBJ2-1

cdr3_aa: CASSPWKRDSTDTQYF
v_call: TRBV12-3/TRBV12-4
j_call: TRBJ2-3

cdr3_aa: CASSPQGATDTQYF
v_call: TRBV3-1
j_call: TRBJ2-3

cdr3_aa: CSARVETGAINEQFF
v_call: TRBV20-1
j_call: TRBJ2-1

cdr3_aa: CASSIVRAGRFGETQYF
v_call: TRBV19
j_call: TRBJ2-5

cdr3_aa: CASSYVDYNSPLHF
v_call: TRBV6-5
j_call: TRBJ1-6

cdr3_aa: CSVEGVTGGYTF
v_call: TRBV29-1
j_call: TRBJ1-2

cdr3_aa: CAWSVLGGSPLHF
v_call: TRBV30
j_call: TRBJ1-6

cdr3_aa: CASSAGTDGGKLFF
v_call: TRBV7-9
j_call: TRBJ1-4

cdr3_aa: CASSKGQGMGNEQFF
v_call: TRBV25-1
j_call: TRBJ2-1

cdr3_aa: CAWSFGDSYEQYF
v_call: TRBV30
j_call: TRBJ2-7

cdr3_aa: CASSEIQETQYF
v_call: TRBV12-3/TRBV12-4
j_call: TRBJ2-5

cdr3_aa: CSVPMNTEAFF
v_call: TRBV29-1
j_call: TRBJ1-1

cdr3_aa: CASSQTTGANVLTF
v_call: TRBV7-6
j_call: TRBJ2-6

cdr3_aa: CASSQGLQGMYF
v_call: TRBV11-2
j_call: TRBJ2-5

cdr3_aa: CASSLIGGGPPSYEQYF
v_call: TRBV13
j_call: TRBJ2-7

cdr3_aa: CASSRDRYNEQFF
v_call: TRBV7-3
j_call: TRBJ2-1

cdr3_aa: CASSLYRTSGLTGELFF
v_call: TRBV7-8
j_call: TRBJ2-2

cdr3_aa: CASSRTRVPTDTQYF
v_call: TRBV7-8
j_call: TRBJ2-3

cdr3_aa: CASSVANSGNTIYF
v_call: TRBV9
j_call: TRBJ1-3

cdr3_aa: CASSFSGDEQFF
v_call: TRBV27
j_call: TRBJ2-1

cdr3_aa: CAWTWGSQDGYTF
v_call: TRBV30
j_call: TRBJ1-2

cdr3_aa: CASSRTSGIRTDTQYF
v_call: TRBV6-1
j_call: TRBJ2-3

cdr3_aa: CASSQGLQGPRGDTQYF
v_call: TRBV4-1
j_call: TRBJ2-3

cdr3_aa: CATSKGSSSYNEQFF
v_call: TRBV15
j_call: TRBJ2-1

cdr3_aa: CASSDAGGNYGYTF
v_call: TRBV13
j_call: TRBJ1-2

cdr3_aa: CASSPGTSSSYEQYF
v_call: TRBV3-1
j_call: TRBJ2-7

cdr3_aa: CASSQEVYNEQFF
v_call: TRBV4-2
j_call: TRBJ2-1

cdr3_aa: CASSPDGAGITDTQYF
v_call: TRBV11-1
j_call: TRBJ2-3

cdr3_aa: CASSPRTGAEAFF
v_call: TRBV28
j_call: TRBJ1-1

cdr3_aa: CASSVNQGWDGYTF
v_call: TRBV27
j_call: TRBJ1-2

cdr3_aa: CASSWGQGVSQHF
v_call: TRBV27
j_call: TRBJ1-5

cdr3_aa: CASSQDGQPNNEQFF
v_call: TRBV3-1
j_call: TRBJ2-1

cdr3_aa: CASSLAGETQYF
v_call: TRBV7-9
j_call: TRBJ2-5

cdr3_aa: CASSYGQARGEQYF
v_call: TRBV28
j_call: TRBJ2-7

cdr3_aa: CSVEIAGPRADTQYF
v_call: TRBV29-1
j_call: TRBJ2-3

cdr3_aa: CASSQEVSSGAQTYNEQFF
v_call: TRBV4-3
j_call: TRBJ2-1

cdr3_aa: CASRLERGMSYEQYF
v_call: TRBV7-9
j_call: TRBJ2-7

cdr3_aa: CSVEMDFNYGYTF
v_call: TRBV29-1
j_call: TRBJ1-2

cdr3_aa: CASRKGAGNSPLHF
v_call: TRBV13
j_call: TRBJ1-6